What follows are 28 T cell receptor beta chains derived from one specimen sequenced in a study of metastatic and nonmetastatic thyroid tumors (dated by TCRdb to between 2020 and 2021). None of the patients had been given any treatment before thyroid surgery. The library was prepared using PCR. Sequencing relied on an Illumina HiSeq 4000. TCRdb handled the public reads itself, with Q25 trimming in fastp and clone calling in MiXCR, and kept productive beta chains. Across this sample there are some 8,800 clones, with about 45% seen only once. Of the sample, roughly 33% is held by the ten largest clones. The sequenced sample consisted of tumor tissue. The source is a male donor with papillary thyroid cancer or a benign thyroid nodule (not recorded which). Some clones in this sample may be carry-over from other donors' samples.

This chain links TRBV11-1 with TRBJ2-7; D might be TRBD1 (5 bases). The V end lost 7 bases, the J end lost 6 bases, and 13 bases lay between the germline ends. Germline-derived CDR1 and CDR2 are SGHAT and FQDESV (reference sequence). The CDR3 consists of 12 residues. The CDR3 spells CASTADSGEQYF. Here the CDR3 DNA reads TGTGCCAGCACGGCCGACAGTGGCGAGCAGTACTTC.

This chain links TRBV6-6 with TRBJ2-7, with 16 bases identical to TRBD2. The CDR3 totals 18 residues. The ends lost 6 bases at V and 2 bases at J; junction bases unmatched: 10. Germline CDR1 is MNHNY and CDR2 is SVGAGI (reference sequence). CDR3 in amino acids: CASRGTSGRVEHTYEQYF. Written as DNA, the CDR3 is TGTGCCAGCAGAGGGACTAGCGGGAGGGTCGAGCATACCTACGAGCAGTACTTC.

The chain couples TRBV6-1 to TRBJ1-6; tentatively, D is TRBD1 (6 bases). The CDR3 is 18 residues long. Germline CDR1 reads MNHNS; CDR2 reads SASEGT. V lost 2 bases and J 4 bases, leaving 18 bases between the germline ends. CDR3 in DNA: TGTGCCAGCAGTGAACAACACAGGGTTCCGGGATATAATTCACCCCTCCACTTT. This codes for CASSEQHRVPGYNSPLHF.

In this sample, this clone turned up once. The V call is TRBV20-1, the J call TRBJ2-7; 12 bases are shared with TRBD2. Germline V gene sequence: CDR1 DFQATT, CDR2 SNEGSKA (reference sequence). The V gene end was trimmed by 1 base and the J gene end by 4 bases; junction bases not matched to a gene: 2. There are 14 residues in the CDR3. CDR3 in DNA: TGCAGTGCTAGAGGGACTAGCGGGATTTACGAGCAGTACTTC. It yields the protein CSARGTSGIYEQYF.

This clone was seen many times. Here the CDR3 DNA reads TGTGCCAGCAGCTTAGGCTCCGGACAGAGGGAACAGCCCCAGCATTTT. It encodes CASSLGSGQREQPQHF. The chain carries TRBV7-2 and TRBJ1-5; TRBD1 is a possible D gene (6 bases). The CDR3 is 16 residues long. CDR1 is SGHTA and CDR2 is FQGNSA in the germline V gene. Between the trimmed V and J ends, which lost 1 base and 7 bases, there was a span of 17 bases.

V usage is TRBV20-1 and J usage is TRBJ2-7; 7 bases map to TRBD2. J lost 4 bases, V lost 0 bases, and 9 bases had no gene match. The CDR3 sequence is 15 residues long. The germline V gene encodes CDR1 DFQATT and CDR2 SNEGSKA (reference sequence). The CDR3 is CSARDPRDYTYEQYF. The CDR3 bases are TGCAGTGCTAGAGATCCCCGGGACTACACATACGAGCAGTACTTC.

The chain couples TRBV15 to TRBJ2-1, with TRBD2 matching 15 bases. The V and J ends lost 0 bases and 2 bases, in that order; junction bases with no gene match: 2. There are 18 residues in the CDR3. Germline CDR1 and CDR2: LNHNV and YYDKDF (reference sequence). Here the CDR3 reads CATSRDRTSGGAYNEQFF. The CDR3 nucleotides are TGTGCCACCAGCAGAGATCGGACTAGCGGGGGGGCCTACAATGAGCAGTTCTTC.

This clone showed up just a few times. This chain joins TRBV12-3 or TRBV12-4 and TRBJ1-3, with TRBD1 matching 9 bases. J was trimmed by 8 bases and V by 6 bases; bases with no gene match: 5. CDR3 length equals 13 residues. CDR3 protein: CASRGQGRDTIYF. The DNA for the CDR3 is TGTGCCAGCAGGGGACAGGGAAGGGACACCATATATTTT.

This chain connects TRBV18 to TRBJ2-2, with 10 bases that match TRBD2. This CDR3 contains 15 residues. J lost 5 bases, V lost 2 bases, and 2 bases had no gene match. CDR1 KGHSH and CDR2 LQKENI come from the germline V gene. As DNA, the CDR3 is TGTGCCAGCTCACCAGAGCGGGAGGGAACCGGGGAGCTGTTTTTT. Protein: CASSPEREGTGELFF.

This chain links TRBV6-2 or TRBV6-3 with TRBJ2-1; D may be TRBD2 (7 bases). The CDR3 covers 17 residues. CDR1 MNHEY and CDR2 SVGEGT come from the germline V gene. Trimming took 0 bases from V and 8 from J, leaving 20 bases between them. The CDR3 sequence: CASSYSTGGGGGDEQFF. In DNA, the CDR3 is TGTGCCAGCAGTTACTCGACGGGCGGGGGAGGGGGTGATGAGCAGTTCTTC.

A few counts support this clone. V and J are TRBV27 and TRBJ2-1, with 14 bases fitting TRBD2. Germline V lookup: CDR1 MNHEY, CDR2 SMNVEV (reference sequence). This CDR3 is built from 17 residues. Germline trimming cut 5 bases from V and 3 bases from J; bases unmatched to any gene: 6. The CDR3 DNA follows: TGTGCCAGCAGTACCGGGACTAGCGGGAGCCGCTACAATGAGCAGTTCTTC. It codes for CASSTGTSGSRYNEQFF.

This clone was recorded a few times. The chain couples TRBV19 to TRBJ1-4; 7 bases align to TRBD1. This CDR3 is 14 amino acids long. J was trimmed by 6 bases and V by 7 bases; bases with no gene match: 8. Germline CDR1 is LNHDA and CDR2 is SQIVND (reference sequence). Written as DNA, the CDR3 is TGTGCCAGTACCGCGACAGGGTCCCATGAAAAACTGTTTTTT. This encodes CASTATGSHEKLFF. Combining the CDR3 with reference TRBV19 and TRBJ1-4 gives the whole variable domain DGGITQSPKYLFRKEGQNVTLSCEQNLNHDAMYWYRQDPGQGLRLIYYSQIVNDFQKGDIAEGYSVSREKKESFPLTVTSAQKNPTAFYLCASTATGSHEKLFFGSGTQLSVL.

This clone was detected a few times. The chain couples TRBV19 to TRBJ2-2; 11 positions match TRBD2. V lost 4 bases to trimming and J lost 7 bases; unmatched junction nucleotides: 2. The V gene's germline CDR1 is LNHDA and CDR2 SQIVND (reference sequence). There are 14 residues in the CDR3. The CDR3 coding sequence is TGTGCCAGTAGTACGGGACTAGCGGTCGGGGAGCTGTTTTTT. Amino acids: CASSTGLAVGELFF. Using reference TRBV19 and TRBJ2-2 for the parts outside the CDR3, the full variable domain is DGGITQSPKYLFRKEGQNVTLSCEQNLNHDAMYWYRQDPGQGLRLIYYSQIVNDFQKGDIAEGYSVSREKKESFPLTVTSAQKNPTAFYLCASSTGLAVGELFFGEGSRLTVL.

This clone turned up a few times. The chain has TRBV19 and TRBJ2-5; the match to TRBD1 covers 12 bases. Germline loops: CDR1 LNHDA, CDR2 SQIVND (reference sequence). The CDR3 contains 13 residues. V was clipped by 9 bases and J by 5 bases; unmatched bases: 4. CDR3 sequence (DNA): TGTGCCAGCAGGGACAGGGGGCGGGAGACCCAGTACTTC. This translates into CASRDRGRETQYF.

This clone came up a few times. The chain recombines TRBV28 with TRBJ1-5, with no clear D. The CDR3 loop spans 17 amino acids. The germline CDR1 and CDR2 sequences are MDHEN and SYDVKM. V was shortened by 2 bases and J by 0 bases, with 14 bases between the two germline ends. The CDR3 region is CASSLEHGFYSNQPQHF. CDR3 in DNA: TGTGCCAGCAGTTTAGAACACGGGTTTTATAGCAATCAGCCCCAGCATTTT.

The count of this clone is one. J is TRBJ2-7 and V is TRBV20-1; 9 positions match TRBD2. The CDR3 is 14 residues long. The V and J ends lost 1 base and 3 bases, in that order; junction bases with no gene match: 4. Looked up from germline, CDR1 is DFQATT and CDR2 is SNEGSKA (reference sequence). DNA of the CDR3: TGCAGTGCTAGAGTAGGGACTAGCATCTACGAGCAGTACTTC. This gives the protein CSARVGTSIYEQYF.

DNA of the CDR3: TGTGCCAGCAGCCAGACTAGCGGGAGGGCCGGGTCAGATACGCAGTATTTT. This codes for CASSQTSGRAGSDTQYF. The chain has TRBV3-1 and TRBJ2-3; TRBD2 matches at 14 bases. Germline CDR1 is LGHDT and CDR2 is YNNKEL (reference sequence). The ends lost 3 bases at V and 4 bases at J; junction bases unmatched: 6. The CDR3 covers 17 residues.

The CDR3 sequence: CASSPQGVDSSYNSPLHF. The CDR3 DNA is TGTGCCAGCAGTCCTCAGGGGGTCGACAGCTCCTATAATTCACCCCTCCACTTT. The J gene is TRBJ1-6, the V gene TRBV6-6; TRBD1 agrees at 7 bases. Germline assignment: CDR1 MNHNY and CDR2 SVGAGI (reference sequence). The CDR3 consists of 18 residues. With V trimmed by 5 bases and J by 0 bases, 10 bases remained unmatched.

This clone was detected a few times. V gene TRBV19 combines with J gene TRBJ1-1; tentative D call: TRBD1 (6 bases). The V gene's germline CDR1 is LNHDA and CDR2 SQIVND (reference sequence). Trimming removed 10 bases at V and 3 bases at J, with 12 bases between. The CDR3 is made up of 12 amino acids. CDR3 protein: CAIAGQHTEAFF. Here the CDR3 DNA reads TGTGCCATCGCTGGACAGCACACTGAAGCTTTCTTT.

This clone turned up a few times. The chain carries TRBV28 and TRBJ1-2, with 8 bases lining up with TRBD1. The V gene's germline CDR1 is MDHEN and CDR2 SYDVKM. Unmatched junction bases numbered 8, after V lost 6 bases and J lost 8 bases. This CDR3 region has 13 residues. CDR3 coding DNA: TGTGCCAGCAGGTTCGGGACAGGAGGCGGCTACACCTTC. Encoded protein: CASRFGTGGGYTF.

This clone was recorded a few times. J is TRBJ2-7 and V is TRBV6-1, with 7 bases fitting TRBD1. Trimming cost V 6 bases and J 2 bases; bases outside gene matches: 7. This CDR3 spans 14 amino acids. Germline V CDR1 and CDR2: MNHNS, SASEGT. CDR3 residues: CASSPRDSTYEQYF. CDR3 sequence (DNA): TGTGCCAGCAGCCCAAGGGACAGTACCTACGAGCAGTACTTC.

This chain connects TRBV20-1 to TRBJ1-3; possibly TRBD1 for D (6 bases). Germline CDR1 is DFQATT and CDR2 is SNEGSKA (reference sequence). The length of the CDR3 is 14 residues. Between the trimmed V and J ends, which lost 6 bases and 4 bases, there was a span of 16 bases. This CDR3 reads CSARDKTGGNTIYF. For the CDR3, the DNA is TGCAGTGCACGAGACAAGACAGGCGGAAACACCATATATTTT.

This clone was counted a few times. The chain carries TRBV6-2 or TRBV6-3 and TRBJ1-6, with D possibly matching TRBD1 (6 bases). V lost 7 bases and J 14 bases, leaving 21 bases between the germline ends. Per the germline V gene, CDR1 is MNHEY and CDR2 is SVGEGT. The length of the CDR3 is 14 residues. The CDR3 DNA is TGTGCCAGCACCAGCAGATTAGGGGGGGATACCCTCCACTTT. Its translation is CASTSRLGGDTLHF.

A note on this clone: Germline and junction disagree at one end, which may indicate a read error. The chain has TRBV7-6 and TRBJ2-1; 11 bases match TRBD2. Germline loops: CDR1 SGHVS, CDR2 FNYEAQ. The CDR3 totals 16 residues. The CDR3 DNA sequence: TGTGCTAGCAGCCTTAGCGGGAGGGGGGACTACAATGAGCAGTTCTTC. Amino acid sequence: CASSLSGRGDYNEQFF.

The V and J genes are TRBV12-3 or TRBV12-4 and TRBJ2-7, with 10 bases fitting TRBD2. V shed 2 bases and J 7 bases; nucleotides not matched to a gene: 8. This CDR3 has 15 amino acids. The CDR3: CASSLKGLAREEQYF. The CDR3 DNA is TGTGCCAGCAGTTTAAAGGGACTAGCGAGGGAAGAGCAGTACTTC.

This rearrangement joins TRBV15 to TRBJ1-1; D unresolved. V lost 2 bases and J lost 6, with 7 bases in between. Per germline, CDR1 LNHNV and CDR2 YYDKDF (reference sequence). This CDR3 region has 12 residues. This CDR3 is CATSRMGSEAFF. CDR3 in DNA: TGTGCCACCAGCAGAATGGGGTCTGAAGCTTTCTTT. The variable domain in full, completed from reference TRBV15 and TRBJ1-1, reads DAMVIQNPRYQVTQFGKPVTLSCSQTLNHNVMYWYQQKSSQAPKLLFHYYDKDFNNEADTPDNFQSRRPNTSFCFLDIRSPGLGDTAMYLCATSRMGSEAFFGQGTRLTVV.

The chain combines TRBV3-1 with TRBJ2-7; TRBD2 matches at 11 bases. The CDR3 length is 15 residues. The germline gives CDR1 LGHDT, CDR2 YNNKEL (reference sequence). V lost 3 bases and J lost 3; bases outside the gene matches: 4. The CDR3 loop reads CASSQIAGGFYEQYF. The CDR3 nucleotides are TGTGCCAGCAGCCAGATAGCGGGAGGGTTCTACGAGCAGTACTTC.

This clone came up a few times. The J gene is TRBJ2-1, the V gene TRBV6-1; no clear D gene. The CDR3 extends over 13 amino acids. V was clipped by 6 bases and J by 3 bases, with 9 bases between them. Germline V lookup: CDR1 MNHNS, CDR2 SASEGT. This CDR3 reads CASSSDHYNEQFF. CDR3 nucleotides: TGTGCCAGCAGCTCCGATCACTACAATGAGCAGTTCTTC.